The TCR beta chain described here comes from a study of cytomegalovirus exposure and HLA in healthy donors. Whole-study findings and limits: A link between a missense DCLRE1C variant and TCR beta V- and J-gene trimming emerged from a later analysis. V segments that were indistinguishable, TRBV6-2 and TRBV6-3 among them, were omitted from analysis.

The CDR3 sequence is 15 residues long. CDR1 and CDR2 from the germline V gene are MNHEY and SVGAGI. V lost 2 bases, J lost 6 bases, and 14 bases lay in between. Comments on this clone: Its cognate antigen is unknown.

Amplification used 60 Vbeta primers and 13 Jbeta primers. Only in-frame clones appear in the TCRdb table, and some are missing; sequencing was by immunoSEQ multiplex PCR. Found here are approximately 150,000 clones, 65% to 70% of them singletons; the top ten hold 8% to 13%. This chain connects TRBV6-5 to TRBJ1-5; D is perhaps TRBD1 (6 bases). The receptor was derived from a man under 40 in good health and CMV-seropositive. The sample was PBMCs. Here the CDR3 DNA reads TGTGCCAGCAGTTACCAACAGGGAGAAGGTCAGCCCCAGCATTTT. Protein product: CASSYQQGEGQPQHF.